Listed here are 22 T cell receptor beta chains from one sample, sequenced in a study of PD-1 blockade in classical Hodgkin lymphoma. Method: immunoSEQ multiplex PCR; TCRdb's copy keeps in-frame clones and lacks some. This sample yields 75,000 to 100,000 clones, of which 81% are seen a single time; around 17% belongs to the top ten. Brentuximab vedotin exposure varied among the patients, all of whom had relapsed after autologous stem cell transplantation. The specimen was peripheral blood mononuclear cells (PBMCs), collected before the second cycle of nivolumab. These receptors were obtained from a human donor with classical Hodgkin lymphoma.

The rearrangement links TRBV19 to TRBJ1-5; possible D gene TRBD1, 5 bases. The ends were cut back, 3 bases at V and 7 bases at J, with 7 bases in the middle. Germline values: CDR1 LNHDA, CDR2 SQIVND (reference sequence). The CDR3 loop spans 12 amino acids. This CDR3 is CASSIGDQPQHF. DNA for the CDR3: TGTGCCAGTAGTATCGGGGACCAGCCCCAGCATTTT.

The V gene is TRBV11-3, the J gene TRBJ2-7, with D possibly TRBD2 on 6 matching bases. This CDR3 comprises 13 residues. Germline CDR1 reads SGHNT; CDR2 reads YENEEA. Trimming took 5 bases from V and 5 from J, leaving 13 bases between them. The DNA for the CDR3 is TGTGCCAGCAGCACGGGGACTGGGGACGAGCAGTACTTC. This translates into CASSTGTGDEQYF.

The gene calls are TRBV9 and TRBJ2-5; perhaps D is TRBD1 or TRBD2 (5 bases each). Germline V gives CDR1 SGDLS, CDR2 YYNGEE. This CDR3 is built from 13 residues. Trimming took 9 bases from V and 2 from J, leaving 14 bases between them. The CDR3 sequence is CATPRDRQETQYF. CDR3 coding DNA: TGTGCCACCCCCCGGGACCGTCAAGAGACCCAGTACTTC.

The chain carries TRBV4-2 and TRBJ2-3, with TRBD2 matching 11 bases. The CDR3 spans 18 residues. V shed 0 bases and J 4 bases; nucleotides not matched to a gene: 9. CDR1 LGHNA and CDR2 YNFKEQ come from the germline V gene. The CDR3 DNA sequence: TGTGCCAGCAGCCAAGAATGGCTTAGCGGGAGGGCCTCAGATACGCAGTATTTT. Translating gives CASSQEWLSGRASDTQYF.

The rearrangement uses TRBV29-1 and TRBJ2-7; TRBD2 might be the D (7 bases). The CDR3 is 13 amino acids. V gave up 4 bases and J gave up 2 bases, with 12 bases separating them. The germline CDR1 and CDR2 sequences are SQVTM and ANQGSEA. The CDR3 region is CSVVGGAPYEQYF. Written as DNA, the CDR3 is TGCAGCGTTGTAGGGGGGGCCCCCTACGAGCAGTACTTC.

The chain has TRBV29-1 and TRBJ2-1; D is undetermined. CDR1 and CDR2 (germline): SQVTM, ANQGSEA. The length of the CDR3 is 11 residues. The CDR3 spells CSAGSGNEQFF. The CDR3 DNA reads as TGCAGTGCCGGCTCGGGCAATGAGCAGTTCTTC.

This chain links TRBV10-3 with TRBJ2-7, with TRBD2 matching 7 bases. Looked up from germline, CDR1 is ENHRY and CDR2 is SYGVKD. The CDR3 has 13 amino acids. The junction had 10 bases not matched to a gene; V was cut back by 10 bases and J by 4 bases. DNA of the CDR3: TGTGCCACCCGACTAGCCCCCGGATACGAGCAGTACTTC. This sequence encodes CATRLAPGYEQYF.

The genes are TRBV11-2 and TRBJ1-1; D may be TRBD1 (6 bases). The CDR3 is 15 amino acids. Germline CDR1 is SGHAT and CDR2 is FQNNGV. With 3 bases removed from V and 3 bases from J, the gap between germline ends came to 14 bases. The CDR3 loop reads CASSFRGQPHTEAFF. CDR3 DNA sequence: TGTGCCAGCAGCTTTCGGGGGCAGCCCCACACTGAAGCTTTCTTT. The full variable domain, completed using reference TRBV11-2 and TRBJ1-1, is EAGVAQSPRYKIIEKRQSVAFWCNPISGHATLYWYQQILGQGPKLLIQFQNNGVVDDSQLPKDRFSAERLKGVDSTLKIQPAKLEDSAVYLCASSFRGQPHTEAFFGQGTRLTVV.

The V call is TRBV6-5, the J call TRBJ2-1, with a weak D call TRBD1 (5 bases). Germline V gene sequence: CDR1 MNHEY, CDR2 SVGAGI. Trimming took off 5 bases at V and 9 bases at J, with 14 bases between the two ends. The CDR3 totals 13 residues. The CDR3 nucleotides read TGTGCCAGCAGTACCAGGGATGGCACTGAGCAGTTCTTC. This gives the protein CASSTRDGTEQFF.

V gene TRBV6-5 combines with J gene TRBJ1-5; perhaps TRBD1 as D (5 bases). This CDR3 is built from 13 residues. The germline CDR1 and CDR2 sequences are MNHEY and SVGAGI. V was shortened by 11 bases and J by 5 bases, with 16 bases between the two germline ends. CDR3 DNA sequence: TGTGCCGCCAGCGGGGGTGGGGATCAGCCCCAGCATTTT. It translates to CAASGGGDQPQHF.

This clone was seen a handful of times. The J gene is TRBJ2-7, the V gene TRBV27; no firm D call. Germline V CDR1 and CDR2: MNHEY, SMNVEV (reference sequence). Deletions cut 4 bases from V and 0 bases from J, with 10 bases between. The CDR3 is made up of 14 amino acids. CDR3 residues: CASSSARFSYEQYF. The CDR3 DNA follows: TGTGCCAGCAGTTCCGCCAGGTTCTCCTACGAGCAGTACTTC.

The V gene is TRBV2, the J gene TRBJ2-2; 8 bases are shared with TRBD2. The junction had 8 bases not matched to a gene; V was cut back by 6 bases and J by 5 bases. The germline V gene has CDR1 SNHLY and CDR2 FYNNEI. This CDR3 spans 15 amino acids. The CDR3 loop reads CASSAGRGVTGELFF. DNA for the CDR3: TGTGCCAGCAGCGCCGGGAGGGGGGTTACCGGGGAGCTGTTTTTT.

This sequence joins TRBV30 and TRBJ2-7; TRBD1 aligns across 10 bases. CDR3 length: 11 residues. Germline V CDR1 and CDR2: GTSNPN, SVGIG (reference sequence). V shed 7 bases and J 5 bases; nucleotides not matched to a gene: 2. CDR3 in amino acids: CASDRGNEQYF. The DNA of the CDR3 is TGTGCCTCGGACAGGGGGAACGAGCAGTACTTC.

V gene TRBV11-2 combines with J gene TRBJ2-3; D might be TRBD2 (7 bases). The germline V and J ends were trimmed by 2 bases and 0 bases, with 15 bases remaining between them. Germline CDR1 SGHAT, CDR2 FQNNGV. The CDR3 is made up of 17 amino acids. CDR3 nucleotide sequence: TGTGCCAGCAGCTTAAGGGGAGGGGACATTAGCACAGATACGCAGTATTTT. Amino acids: CASSLRGGDISTDTQYF. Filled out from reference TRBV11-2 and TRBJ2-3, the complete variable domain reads EAGVAQSPRYKIIEKRQSVAFWCNPISGHATLYWYQQILGQGPKLLIQFQNNGVVDDSQLPKDRFSAERLKGVDSTLKIQPAKLEDSAVYLCASSLRGGDISTDTQYFGPGTRLTVL.

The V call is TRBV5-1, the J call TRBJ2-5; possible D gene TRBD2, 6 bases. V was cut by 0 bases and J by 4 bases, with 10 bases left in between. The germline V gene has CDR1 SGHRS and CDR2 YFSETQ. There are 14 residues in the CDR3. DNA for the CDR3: TGCGCCAGCAGCTTGGAGGGTAGCGGAGAGACCCAGTACTTC. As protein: CASSLEGSGETQYF.

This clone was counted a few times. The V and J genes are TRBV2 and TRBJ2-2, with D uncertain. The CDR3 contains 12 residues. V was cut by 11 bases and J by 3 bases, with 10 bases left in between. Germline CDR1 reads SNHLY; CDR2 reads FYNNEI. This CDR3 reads CAGTGHTGELFF. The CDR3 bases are TGTGCCGGAACGGGTCACACCGGGGAGCTGTTTTTT.

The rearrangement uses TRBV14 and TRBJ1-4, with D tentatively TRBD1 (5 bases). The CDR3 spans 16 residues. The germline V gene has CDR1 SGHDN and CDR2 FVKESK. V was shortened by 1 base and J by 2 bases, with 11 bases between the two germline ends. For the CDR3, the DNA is TGTGCCAGCAGCCAAGTCGCAGGGCCGACTAATGAAAAACTGTTTTTT. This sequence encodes CASSQVAGPTNEKLFF. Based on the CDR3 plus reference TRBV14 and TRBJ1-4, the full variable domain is EAGVTQFPSHSVIEKGQTVTLRCDPISGHDNLYWYRRVMGKEIKFLLHFVKESKQDESGMPNNRFLAERTGGTYSTLKVQPAELEDSGVYFCASSQVAGPTNEKLFFGSGTQLSVL.

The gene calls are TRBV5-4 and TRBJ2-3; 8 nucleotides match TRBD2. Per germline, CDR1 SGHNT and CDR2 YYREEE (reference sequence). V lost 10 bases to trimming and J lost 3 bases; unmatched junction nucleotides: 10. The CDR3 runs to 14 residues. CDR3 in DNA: TGTGCCGGCCAAAGCGGGAGTGCGACAGATACGCAGTATTTT. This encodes CAGQSGSATDTQYF.

The CDR3 bases are TGTGCCAGCAGGAGACTTCCCGGGACTAGCGGGAGGACCGGGGAGCTGTTTTTT. It codes for CASRRLPGTSGRTGELFF. The V gene is TRBV2, the J gene TRBJ2-2; 15 positions agree with TRBD2. The CDR3 spans 18 residues. V was clipped by 6 bases and J by 5 bases; unmatched bases: 10. CDR1 and CDR2 (germline): SNHLY, FYNNEI.

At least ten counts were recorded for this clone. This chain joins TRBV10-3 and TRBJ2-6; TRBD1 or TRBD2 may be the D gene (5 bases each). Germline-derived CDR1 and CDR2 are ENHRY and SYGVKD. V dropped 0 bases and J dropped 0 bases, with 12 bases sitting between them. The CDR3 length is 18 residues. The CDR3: CAISESGVGSSGANVLTF. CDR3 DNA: TGTGCCATCAGTGAGTCGGGGGTTGGATCCTCTGGGGCCAACGTCCTGACTTTC.

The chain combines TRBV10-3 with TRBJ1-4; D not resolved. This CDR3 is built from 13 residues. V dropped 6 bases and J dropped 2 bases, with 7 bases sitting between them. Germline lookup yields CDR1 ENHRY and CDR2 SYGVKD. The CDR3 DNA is TGTGCCATCAGAGGGAACACTAATGAAAAACTGTTTTTT. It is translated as CAIRGNTNEKLFF.

The CDR3 DNA sequence: TGTGCCAGCAGCTTAACGGGGGGACATTCGAACACCGGGGAGCTGTTTTTT. Residues: CASSLTGGHSNTGELFF. The chain uses TRBV7-3 and TRBJ2-2; D tentatively fits TRBD1 or TRBD2 (6 bases each). Germline V gives CDR1 SGHTA, CDR2 FQGTGA. Trimming pared 0 bases from V and 0 bases from J, leaving 11 bases between. This CDR3 contains 17 residues.